These 14 T cell receptor beta chains came from one sample sequenced in a study of Tregs in tolerant kidney transplant recipients. Method: immunoSEQ multiplex PCR; TCRdb's copy keeps in-frame clones and lacks some. Among 90,000 or so clones listed, roughly nine tenths were seen once. The sequenced sample consisted of CD8+ T cells from blood. All receptors come from a human donor in good health.

The chain joins TRBV13 to TRBJ1-1; 9 bases are shared with TRBD1. This CDR3 spans 15 amino acids. Germline values: CDR1 PRHDT, CDR2 FYEKMQ (reference sequence). The ends lost 2 bases at V and 5 bases at J; junction bases unmatched: 6. CDR3 in DNA: TGTGCCAGCAGCTTACGACAGGGGGTAAGGACTGAAGCTTTCTTT. Amino acids: CASSLRQGVRTEAFF.

The chain employs TRBV2 and TRBJ1-2; D remains ambiguous. The CDR3 runs to 14 residues. The V and J ends lost 2 bases and 0 bases respectively, with 7 bases between them. In germline, CDR1 is SNHLY, CDR2 FYNNEI. The CDR3 loop reads CASSELLTNYGYTF. For the CDR3, the DNA is TGTGCCAGCAGTGAACTGTTAACTAACTATGGCTACACCTTC.

This chain uses TRBV6-5 with TRBJ2-7, with a possible D match to TRBD2 (6 bases). This CDR3 is built from 15 residues. Trimming left V 6 bases short and J 2 bases short, with 17 bases between. Germline V CDR1 and CDR2: MNHEY, SVGAGI. CDR3 sequence (DNA): TGTGCCAGCAGCGAGGGAGCGGAGGGCCCCTACGAGCAGTACTTC. The encoded protein is CASSEGAEGPYEQYF.

The chain uses TRBV18 and TRBJ2-7; possible D gene TRBD1, 6 bases. V was clipped by 3 bases and J by 2 bases, with 14 bases between them. Germline CDR1 KGHSH, CDR2 LQKENI. CDR3 length: 15 residues. CDR3 in DNA: TGTGCCAGCTCACCCCTCGGCGGACAGCCCTACGAGCAGTACTTC. Its protein is CASSPLGGQPYEQYF.

The chain uses TRBV4-1 and TRBJ1-5; tentatively, D is TRBD1 (5 bases). V was pared by 7 bases and J by 5 bases, with 15 bases between. The CDR3 runs to 14 residues. Germline CDR1 and CDR2: MGHRA and YSYEKL. DNA of the CDR3: TGCGCCAGCACGAAGGAGGGGTACCATCAGCCCCAGCATTTT. It encodes CASTKEGYHQPQHF.

The rearrangement joins TRBV2 to TRBJ1-4; 7 bases match TRBD1. Germline-derived CDR1 and CDR2 are SNHLY and FYNNEI. J lost 8 bases, V lost 2 bases, and 11 bases had no gene match. The CDR3 loop spans 16 amino acids. CDR3 nucleotide sequence: TGTGCCAGCAGTGAACCTAGGACAGGCGTAGAGGAAAAACTGTTTTTT. Translated, it gives CASSEPRTGVEEKLFF.

The rearrangement links TRBV9 to TRBJ1-3; tentative D call: TRBD1 (6 bases). CDR1 is SGDLS and CDR2 is YYNGEE in the germline V gene. This CDR3 comprises 17 residues. Trimming removed 3 bases at V and 0 bases at J, with 16 bases between. The CDR3 region has the DNA TGTGCCAGCAGCGCCATGGGGAGGGGGTACTCTGGAAACACCATATATTTT. Translating it yields CASSAMGRGYSGNTIYF.

The gene calls are TRBV27 and TRBJ2-2; TRBD1 agrees at 7 bases. This CDR3 contains 13 residues. V trimming: 6 bases; J trimming: 6 bases; junction bases outside the gene matches: 4. The germline V gene encodes CDR1 MNHEY and CDR2 SMNVEV (reference sequence). In DNA, the CDR3 is TGTGCCAGCAGCTTTACAGGGGCCGGGGAGCTGTTTTTT. It is translated as CASSFTGAGELFF.

The V call is TRBV2, the J call TRBJ2-2; 15 bases align to TRBD2. The CDR3 length is 15 residues. In germline, CDR1 is SNHLY, CDR2 FYNNEI. The trim removed 10 bases at V and 7 bases at J, leaving 7 bases unmatched. CDR3 amino acids: CATKGLAGGNGELFF. The CDR3 coding sequence is TGTGCCACCAAGGGACTAGCGGGAGGTAACGGGGAGCTGTTTTTT.

V and J are TRBV9 and TRBJ2-7, with a possible D match to TRBD2 (5 bases). The CDR3 runs to 14 residues. Per the germline V gene, CDR1 is SGDLS and CDR2 is YYNGEE. Trimming removed 0 bases from V and 3 bases from J, with 10 bases in between. The CDR3: CASSVAAANYEQYF. The CDR3, as DNA: TGTGCCAGCAGCGTAGCAGCGGCCAACTACGAGCAGTACTTC.

V usage is TRBV6-6 and J usage is TRBJ2-7; D not resolved. The V and J ends lost 2 bases and 0 bases respectively, with 14 bases between them. Germline-derived CDR1 and CDR2 are MNHNY and SVGAGI (reference sequence). This CDR3 is 16 amino acids long. CDR3 sequence: CASSYGPEESSYEQYF. CDR3 DNA sequence: TGTGCCAGCAGTTACGGTCCAGAGGAAAGCTCCTACGAGCAGTACTTC.

The chain is built from TRBV7-9 and TRBJ2-7; TRBD1 agrees at 8 bases. The CDR3 sequence is 15 residues long. The ends lost 0 bases at V and 4 bases at J; junction bases unmatched: 5. In germline, CDR1 is SEHNR, CDR2 FQNEAQ (reference sequence). CDR3 protein: CASSLAQGARYEQYF. The CDR3 nucleotides read TGTGCCAGCAGCTTAGCCCAGGGGGCAAGGTACGAGCAGTACTTC.

The gene calls are TRBV19 and TRBJ1-1; D unresolved. Germline V gives CDR1 LNHDA, CDR2 SQIVND (reference sequence). Trimming removed 3 bases at V and 3 bases at J, with 8 bases between. There are 13 residues in the CDR3. This chain's CDR3 is CASSIGQDTEAFF. CDR3 DNA sequence: TGTGCCAGTAGTATTGGGCAGGACACTGAAGCTTTCTTT.

V gene TRBV11-2 combines with J gene TRBJ1-1; no reliable D call. Trimming stripped 3 bases from V and 7 bases from J, with 6 bases between. Germline CDR1 reads SGHAT; CDR2 reads FQNNGV. The CDR3 has 11 residues. The CDR3 region has the DNA TGTGCCAGCAGCTTGACTATTGAAGCTTTCTTT. It yields the protein CASSLTIEAFF.